This TCR beta chain was recorded in a study of cytomegalovirus exposure and HLA in healthy donors. Across the study: Earlier work reported 117 million unique TCR beta sequences from 150 million to 200 million T cells. Whole-study findings and limits: A later analysis linked a missense variant in DCLRE1C to the trimming of TCR beta V and J genes. In a later analysis, at a false discovery rate of 0.05, over 15,000 TCR beta sequences matched HLA alleles.

13 Jbeta primers and 60 Vbeta primers were used for the PCR. Method: immunoSEQ multiplex PCR; TCRdb's copy keeps in-frame clones and lacks some. Of about 160,000 clones listed, around four fifths were seen once; the top ten hold 1.4%. This clone turned up a few times. Its antigen remains unidentified. This receptor was obtained from a woman in her thirties in good health and CMV-seronegative. Material: PBMCs.

CDR3 sequence (DNA): TGCGCCAGCAGCCTAGGGACTAGCGGGCCCCACCTACATAAGGATACGCAGTATTTT. Protein: CASSLGTSGPHLHKDTQYF. The V and J genes are TRBV4-1 and TRBJ2-3; TRBD2 matches 12 bases. Germline values: CDR1 MGHRA, CDR2 YSYEKL. J was trimmed by 6 bases and V by 4 bases; bases with no gene match: 17. The CDR3 has 19 residues.